The 23 T cell receptor beta chains below come from one sample, sequenced in a study of blood T cells in healthy people across ages. A second about 7 to 12 cycle PCR used barcoded and J-beta primers. Via MiXCR, TCRdb re-called the 5' RACE reads, giving one row per CDR3 protein. The sample lists 850,000 to 950,000 distinct CDR3 sequences, under 30% occurring once. Material: blood. These receptors came from an elderly woman in good health.

This clonotype came up a few times. This chain uses TRBV4-2 with TRBJ2-1; 9 nucleotides align to TRBD1. The CDR3 has 16 residues. Germline CDR1 LGHNA, CDR2 YNFKEQ. V shed 0 bases and J 7 bases; nucleotides not matched to a gene: 7. The CDR3 sequence: CASSQEGQGQGNEQFF. In DNA form, the CDR3 reads TGTGCCAGCAGCCAAGAAGGACAGGGGCAGGGGAATGAGCAGTTCTTC.

As for this clonotype: A much larger clone lies one base from this, so it may be a read error. The chain links TRBV7-2 to TRBJ2-7; tentatively, D is TRBD1 or TRBD2 (6 bases each). This CDR3 comprises 16 residues. V dropped 2 bases and J dropped 4 bases, with 18 bases sitting between them. Germline V gene data show CDR1 as SGHTA and CDR2 as FQGNSA. The CDR3 is CASSLIVGQGRYEQYF. The CDR3 DNA is TGTGCCAGCAGCTTAATAGTTGGGCAGGGGAGGTACGAGCAGTACTTC.

Details on this clonotype: This may stem from a read error, because a much larger clone lies one nucleotide away. The chain employs TRBV21-1 and TRBJ1-5; the table's TRBD1 call for D was not verified on the DNA. TRBV21-1 is a listed pseudogene. The CDR3 is made up of 16 amino acids. The CDR3 nucleotides are TGTGCCAGCAGCAAAGTGGGGACCCCTAGCAATCAGCCCCAGCATTTT. It is translated as CASSKVGTPSNQPQHF.

This clonotype occurred many times. The J gene is TRBJ1-4, the V gene TRBV7-2; D is unclear. Germline V gene lookup returns CDR1 SGHTA and CDR2 FQGNSA. The V end lost 3 bases, the J end lost 8 bases, and 13 bases lay between the germline ends. The length of the CDR3 is 14 residues. The CDR3 sequence: CASSLTPIGEKLFF. The CDR3 DNA reads TGTGCCAGCAGCTTGACTCCTATCGGCGAAAAACTGTTTTTT.

This clonotype has a count of ten or more. This sequence joins TRBV7-8 and TRBJ2-1, with TRBD1 identical over 7 bases. Germline CDR1 SGHVS, CDR2 FQNEAQ. This CDR3 is 16 amino acids long. J gave up 8 bases and V 3 bases, and 13 bases lay outside the gene matches. CDR3 sequence reads: CASSFRGGPRIDEQFF. The CDR3 nucleotides are TGTGCCAGCAGCTTCAGAGGGGGCCCGAGGATAGATGAGCAGTTCTTC.

This clonotype showed up just a few times. This chain joins TRBV20-1 and TRBJ1-5; possibly TRBD1 for D (5 bases). The CDR3 totals 14 residues. Germline V lookup: CDR1 DFQATT, CDR2 SNEGSKA (reference sequence). V was cut by 1 base and J by 12 bases, with 19 bases left in between. This CDR3 is CSARAGQGTRLQHF. The CDR3 DNA reads TGCAGTGCTAGAGCGGGGCAGGGTACCCGGCTCCAGCATTTT.

The table lists this clonotype with many counts. This chain links TRBV5-4 with TRBJ2-5; TRBD1 matches at 8 bases. Germline CDR1 reads SGHNT; CDR2 reads YYREEE (reference sequence). The V and J ends lost 2 bases and 5 bases, in that order; junction bases with no gene match: 11. This CDR3 is built from 16 residues. The DNA for the CDR3 is TGTGCCAGCAGCTTCAGAGACAGGGGAAGATGGGAGACCCAGTACTTC. This sequence encodes CASSFRDRGRWETQYF. Based on the CDR3 plus reference TRBV5-4 and TRBJ2-5, the full variable domain is ETGVTQSPTHLIKTRGQQVTLRCSSQSGHNTVSWYQQALGQGPQFIFQYYREEENGRGNFPPRFSGLQFPNYSSELNVNALELDDSALYLCASSFRDRGRWETQYFGPGTRLLVL.

This chain uses TRBV5-1 with TRBJ2-2, with D possibly matching TRBD1 (6 bases). Germline V lookup: CDR1 SGHRS, CDR2 YFSETQ. This CDR3 region has 16 residues. The V gene lost 2 bases and the J gene lost 6 bases, with 17 bases spanning the gap. The CDR3 nucleotides are TGCGCCAGCAGCTTCTGGAAGGGGGAAGTTTCCGGGGAGCTGTTTTTT. This translates into CASSFWKGEVSGELFF. Complete variable domain (other parts from reference TRBV5-1 and TRBJ2-2): KAGVTQTPRYLIKTRGQQVTLSCSPISGHRSVSWYQQTPGQGLQFLFEYFSETQRNKGNFPGRFSGRQFSNSRSEMNVSTLELGDSALYLCASSFWKGEVSGELFFGEGSRLTVL.

The rearrangement links TRBV24-1 to TRBJ2-3; D is ambiguous. Germline V gene lookup returns CDR1 KGHDR and CDR2 SFDVKD. V dropped 5 bases and J dropped 4 bases, with 3 bases sitting between them. The CDR3 runs to 11 residues. The CDR3 coding sequence is TGTGCCACCAGTGGGTCAGATACGCAGTATTTT. It translates to CATSGSDTQYF.

To note about this clonotype: With a much larger clone just one base away, this may be a read error. This rearrangement joins TRBV7-2 to TRBJ2-3, with 11 bases lining up with TRBD2. The CDR3 extends over 17 amino acids. Germline trimming cut 0 bases from V and 5 bases from J; bases unmatched to any gene: 7. CDR1 is SGHTA, CDR2 FQGNSA, per germline. The CDR3 loop reads CASSLAPLAGGIDTQYF. The CDR3, as DNA: TGTGCCAGCAGCTTAGCGCCCCTAGCGGGGGGCATAGATACGCAGTATTTT. The full variable domain, completed using reference TRBV7-2 and TRBJ2-3, is GAGVSQSPSNKVTEKGKDVELRCDPISGHTALYWYRQSLGQGLEFLIYFQGNSAPDKSGLPSDRFSAERTGGSVSTLTIQRTQQEDSAVYLCASSLAPLAGGIDTQYFGPGTRLTVL.

CDR3 amino acids: CATSRDNGETQYF. CDR3 coding DNA: TGTGCCACCAGCAGAGATAACGGGGAGACCCAGTACTTC. This chain links TRBV15 with TRBJ2-5; no clear D. Trimming took off 0 bases at V and 5 bases at J, with 7 bases between the two ends. The germline gives CDR1 LNHNV, CDR2 YYDKDF (reference sequence). This CDR3 is built from 13 residues.

This clonotype showed up just a few times. The chain carries TRBV4-2 and TRBJ2-1; D may be TRBD2 (5 bases). V lost 8 bases and J lost 8, with 19 bases in between. Germline V gives CDR1 LGHNA, CDR2 YNFKEQ. The CDR3 loop spans 14 amino acids. The CDR3 bases are TGTGCCAGCTGTGGAGGATTAACCAGCGATGAGCAGTTCTTC. Translated, it gives CASCGGLTSDEQFF.

The CDR3 sequence is CTSSLNVRMGGTDTQYF. CDR3 bases: TGTACCAGCAGCTTAAATGTACGGATGGGGGGGACAGATACGCAGTATTTT. J is TRBJ2-3 and V is TRBV7-2; 7 nucleotides match TRBD2. The CDR3 is 17 amino acids. The trim removed 2 bases at V and 3 bases at J, leaving 11 bases unmatched. Germline CDR1 SGHTA, CDR2 FQGNSA.

This clonotype was seen at least ten times. The chain carries TRBV3-1 and TRBJ1-6; D may be TRBD1 (5 bases). The CDR3 has 15 amino acids. CDR1 LGHDT and CDR2 YNNKEL come from the germline V gene (reference sequence). V was trimmed by 2 bases and J by 3 bases, leaving 8 bases between them. The CDR3 here is CASSQRQSYNSPLHF. CDR3 nucleotide sequence: TGTGCCAGCAGCCAAAGACAGAGCTATAATTCACCCCTCCACTTT.

This clonotype was seen many times. The chain employs TRBV7-2 and TRBJ2-5, with TRBD2 matching 12 bases. The CDR3 consists of 15 residues. The V gene's germline CDR1 is SGHTA and CDR2 FQGNSA. Unmatched junction bases numbered 7, after V lost 7 bases and J lost 4 bases. The CDR3, as DNA: TGTGCCAGCACGCTAGCGGGGGGGCCAGGAGAGACCCAGTACTTC. It codes for CASTLAGGPGETQYF.

This clonotype was observed many times. The chain joins TRBV6-5 to TRBJ2-6, with no clear D. Germline CDR1 MNHEY, CDR2 SVGAGI. This CDR3 spans 15 amino acids. With 2 bases removed from V and 1 base from J, the gap between germline ends came to 6 bases. CDR3 amino acids: CASSYEGSGANVLTF. For the CDR3, the DNA is TGTGCCAGCAGTTACGAAGGGTCTGGGGCCAACGTCCTGACTTTC.

The J gene is TRBJ2-5, the V gene TRBV7-2; D gene uncertain. V was pared by 7 bases and J by 0 bases, with 12 bases between. Germline V gene data show CDR1 as SGHTA and CDR2 as FQGNSA. CDR3 length equals 14 residues. The CDR3 bases are TGTGCCAGCATTGGCGAAATGTACCAAGAGACCCAGTACTTC. This codes for CASIGEMYQETQYF.

This rearrangement joins TRBV20-1 to TRBJ1-4; 9 bases map to TRBD1. Germline V lookup: CDR1 DFQATT, CDR2 SNEGSKA (reference sequence). The CDR3 covers 14 residues. V gave up 6 bases and J gave up 8 bases; unmatched junction bases: 10. CDR3 in amino acids: CSASGDRVGEKLFF. DNA of the CDR3: TGCAGTGCGAGTGGGGACAGGGTAGGCGAAAAACTGTTTTTT.

V usage is TRBV27 and J usage is TRBJ1-6, with D possibly matching TRBD1 (6 bases). The CDR3 is 18 amino acids. Germline V gene data show CDR1 as MNHEY and CDR2 as SMNVEV (reference sequence). V lost 8 bases and J 4 bases, leaving 24 bases between the germline ends. The CDR3 loop reads CASSRSGGGVRYNSPLHF. Written as DNA, the CDR3 is TGTGCCAGCTCTCGAAGCGGAGGGGGGGTAAGGTATAATTCACCCCTCCACTTT.

The chain carries TRBV6-6 and TRBJ2-5; tentatively, D is TRBD2 (7 bases). Trimming shortened V by 7 bases and J by 11 bases, and 26 bases separated the two germline ends. The CDR3 totals 15 residues. Germline loops: CDR1 MNHNY, CDR2 SVGAGI (reference sequence). The CDR3 spells CASTLTSGGANEQYF. DNA for the CDR3: TGTGCCAGCACCCTGACTAGTGGGGGGGCAAATGAGCAGTACTTC.

Regarding this clonotype: A much more abundant neighbour one base away suggests this may be a read error. J is TRBJ2-5 and V is TRBV10-3; D not resolved. The CDR3 loop spans 13 amino acids. Germline V gives CDR1 ENHRY, CDR2 SYGVKD. V lost 5 bases and J lost 2, with 9 bases in between. This CDR3 is CAISCTEQETQYF. The CDR3 bases are TGTGCCATCAGTTGCACAGAACAAGAGACCCAGTACTTC.

This clonotype was recorded many times. The chain combines TRBV3-1 with TRBJ2-5, with D unresolved. The CDR3 has 12 amino acids. CDR1 LGHDT and CDR2 YNNKEL come from the germline V gene (reference sequence). V lost 8 bases and J lost 4, with 11 bases in between. The CDR3 sequence: CASGSIRETQYF. Written as DNA, the CDR3 is TGTGCCAGCGGGTCAATTAGAGAGACCCAGTACTTC.

This clonotype showed up many times. The V and J genes are TRBV6-6 and TRBJ1-1; tentatively, D is TRBD1 (6 bases). The CDR3 contains 13 residues. V was pared by 7 bases and J by 7 bases, with 16 bases between. CDR1 and CDR2 from the germline V gene are MNHNY and SVGAGI (reference sequence). In DNA, the CDR3 is TGTGCCAGCAATCACGCGGGGGCTAGTGAAGCTTTCTTT. Amino acids: CASNHAGASEAFF.